Each of the 2 T cell receptor beta chains below was sequenced from the same sample in a study of CD8+ T cells in alopecia areata. Isolated RNA was reverse transcribed into cDNA used as the sequencing template. Data came from immunoSEQ multiplex PCR; TCRdb stores just in-frame clones and leaves some out. The table shows 60,000 to 70,000 clones, with around half occurring only once. The material was CD8+ T cells sorted from blood, obtained at week 0. These receptors originate from a human donor with alopecia areata.

The rearrangement joins TRBV4-1 to TRBJ1-5; unclear D gene. The CDR3 consists of 15 residues. Germline V gives CDR1 MGHRA, CDR2 YSYEKL. V was clipped by 1 base and J by 3 bases, with 10 bases between them. Here the CDR3 reads CASSQGPGINQPQHF. The CDR3 nucleotides are TGCGCCAGCAGCCAAGGTCCAGGCATCAATCAGCCCCAGCATTTT.

The J gene is TRBJ2-7, the V gene TRBV7-2; 7 bases fit TRBD2. The ends lost 0 bases at V and 0 bases at J; junction bases unmatched: 8. Germline assignment: CDR1 SGHTA and CDR2 FQGNSA. The CDR3 covers 17 residues. The CDR3 is CASSLALGRESSYEQYF. The CDR3 nucleotides are TGTGCCAGCAGCTTAGCGCTAGGGCGGGAGAGCTCCTACGAGCAGTACTTC. Full variable domain (missing parts from reference TRBV7-2 and TRBJ2-7): GAGVSQSPSNKVTEKGKDVELRCDPISGHTALYWYRQSLGQGLEFLIYFQGNSAPDKSGLPSDRFSAERTGGSVSTLTIQRTQQEDSAVYLCASSLALGRESSYEQYFGPGTRLTVT.